This entry lists 32 T cell receptor beta chains sequenced from one sample in a study of CXCR3-negative and CXCR3-positive naive CD8 T cells. TRB cDNA was prepared as libraries by UMI-labeled 5' RACE. TCRdb re-called the 5' RACE reads and catalogs CDR3 proteins one per entry, DNA excluded. This sample contains roughly 86,000 distinct CDR3 sequences. Input material: naive CXCR3- CD8+ T cells from blood. Subset reported: CD45RO-CCR7+CD27+CD95- naive CD8+ T cells lacking CXCR3 (TNR3-). Source of these receptors: a human donor in good health. Some clones in this sample may be carry-over from other donors' samples.

The chain joins TRBV7-6 to TRBJ2-2; TCRdb reports TRBD2, a call that lacks DNA to check it against. CDR3 size: 16 residues. Germline V gives CDR1 SGHVS, CDR2 FNYEAQ. The CDR3 sequence is CASSNGLAGNTGELFF.

CDR3 region: CASSLGGLAGTTDTQYF. V is TRBV7-8 and J is TRBJ2-3; TCRdb's D call, TRBD2, is unchecked because there is no DNA. This CDR3 comprises 17 residues. Germline CDR1 is SGHVS and CDR2 is FQNEAQ.

The chain carries TRBV5-1 and TRBJ2-7; the D call from TCRdb, TRBD2, cannot be confirmed without DNA. This CDR3 region has 15 residues. CDR1 is SGHRS, CDR2 YFSETQ, per germline. The CDR3 sequence is CASSASGASAYEQYF.

The rearrangement uses TRBV12-3 or TRBV12-4 and TRBJ2-7; without DNA, the TCRdb call of TRBD2 cannot be checked. This CDR3 contains 17 residues. The chain's CDR3 is CASSSTLDSGEGYEQYF.

This chain's CDR3 is CASTPKGEAGELFF. This chain links TRBV6-2 or TRBV6-3 with TRBJ2-2; TCRdb picks TRBD1, but there is no DNA to check that call. The CDR3 is 14 amino acids. Per the germline V gene, CDR1 is MNHEY and CDR2 is SVGEGT.

This chain uses TRBV5-1 with TRBJ1-1. The CDR3 is made up of 14 amino acids. In germline, CDR1 is SGHRS, CDR2 YFSETQ. CDR3: CASSSGEGGTEAFF.

The genes are TRBV12-5 and TRBJ2-5; there is no DNA to check the TCRdb D call of TRBD2. CDR1 and CDR2 (germline): LGHNT, FRNRAP. The CDR3 totals 16 residues. CDR3 region: CASGSTLTSGEETQYF.

The chain recombines TRBV2 with TRBJ2-1; TCRdb's assignment of TRBD1 cannot be checked, as there is no DNA. Germline V lookup: CDR1 SNHLY, CDR2 FYNNEI. The CDR3 is 19 residues long. The CDR3 spells CASGVEGQVSLITYNEQFF.

The rearrangement joins TRBV6-5 to TRBJ1-2; lacking DNA, the TRBD1 call made by TCRdb goes unchecked. This CDR3 is built from 14 residues. The V gene's germline CDR1 is MNHEY and CDR2 SVGAGI. Here the CDR3 reads CASSLLTGVDGYTF.

This chain uses TRBV29-1 with TRBJ2-7. The CDR3 is 13 residues long. Germline V gene sequence: CDR1 SQVTM, CDR2 ANQGSEA. The CDR3 loop reads CSVEDKGSYEQYF.

The chain employs TRBV30 and TRBJ2-3; TCRdb's D call of TRBD2 is untestable without DNA. This CDR3 is 16 amino acids long. CDR1 and CDR2 from the germline V gene are GTSNPN and SVGIG (reference sequence). CDR3 amino acids: CAWSPSETPWADTQYF.

This chain uses TRBV9 with TRBJ2-5; the D call from TCRdb, TRBD1, cannot be confirmed without DNA. CDR3 length: 15 residues. In germline, CDR1 is SGDLS, CDR2 YYNGEE. The CDR3 here is CASSPRGRPQETQYF.

The chain couples TRBV7-9 to TRBJ2-7; TCRdb lists TRBD1, though no DNA is available to test this call. The CDR3 is 15 amino acids. Germline values: CDR1 SEHNR, CDR2 FQNEAQ (reference sequence). The CDR3 loop is CASSPQGGAGREQYF.

The chain uses TRBV7-9 and TRBJ1-6. The CDR3 runs 15 residues. The germline CDR1 and CDR2 sequences are SEHNR and FQNEAQ (reference sequence). The CDR3 sequence: CASSLAGSYNSPLHF.

This rearrangement joins TRBV29-1 to TRBJ2-7; absent DNA, TCRdb's TRBD1 call cannot be checked. Germline CDR1 and CDR2: SQVTM and ANQGSEA. The CDR3 spans 16 residues. The CDR3 reads CSVKNQLTGSAYEQYF.

The chain has TRBV29-1 and TRBJ1-1; the D call from TCRdb, TRBD1, cannot be confirmed without DNA. CDR3 length: 13 residues. CDR1 and CDR2 (germline): SQVTM, ANQGSEA. CDR3 protein: CSVEADRGEGAFF.

The V and J genes are TRBV20-1 and TRBJ1-1. Germline V gives CDR1 DFQATT, CDR2 SNEGSKA (reference sequence). The CDR3 length is 14 residues. CDR3 loop: CSARDFQENTEAFF.

The chain employs TRBV20-1 and TRBJ2-2; absent DNA, TCRdb's TRBD2 call cannot be checked. The CDR3 is 15 residues long. The germline CDR1 and CDR2 sequences are DFQATT and SNEGSKA (reference sequence). The CDR3 spells CSAFQREGDTGELFF.

V gene TRBV23-1 combines with J gene TRBJ2-1. TRBV23-1 is an ORF; its function is uncertain. The CDR3 has 14 residues. The CDR3 spells CASSFWQDYNEQFF.

This chain joins TRBV4-1 and TRBJ2-7; TCRdb lists TRBD2, though no DNA is available to test this call. Germline V CDR1 and CDR2: MGHRA, YSYEKL. The CDR3 has 15 amino acids. The CDR3 here is CASSQGSQSHYEQYF.

The rearrangement joins TRBV11-2 to TRBJ2-1. Germline CDR1 is SGHAT and CDR2 is FQNNGV. The CDR3 covers 13 residues. The CDR3 reads CASSPEPNNEQFF.

The chain joins TRBV29-1 to TRBJ2-1; TCRdb's D call, TRBD2, is unchecked because there is no DNA. This CDR3 spans 14 amino acids. Germline CDR1 and CDR2: SQVTM and ANQGSEA. The CDR3 loop reads CSVQPFGRAGEQFF.

The chain links TRBV29-1 to TRBJ1-4; TCRdb lists TRBD1, though no DNA is available to test this call. The CDR3 is 18 amino acids. Germline CDR1 reads SQVTM; CDR2 reads ANQGSEA. CDR3: CSVDRQGIRASTNEKLFF. Filled out from reference TRBV29-1 and TRBJ1-4, the complete variable domain reads SAVISQKPSRDICQRGTSLTIQCQVDSQVTMMFWYRQQPGQSLTLIATANQGSEATYESGFVIDKFPISRPNLTFSTLTVSNMSPEDSSIYLCSVDRQGIRASTNEKLFFGSGTQLSVL.

The J gene is TRBJ1-2, the V gene TRBV11-2. The CDR3 sequence is 15 residues long. Germline V lookup: CDR1 SGHAT, CDR2 FQNNGV. The CDR3 reads CASSPSAGPNYGYTF.

The rearrangement links TRBV6-4 to TRBJ2-1; the D call from TCRdb, TRBD2, cannot be confirmed without DNA. The CDR3 runs to 14 residues. Germline assignment: CDR1 MRHNA and CDR2 SNTAGT. CDR3 protein: CASSEGLEGNEQFF.

This chain connects TRBV15 to TRBJ2-6; TCRdb's assignment of TRBD2 cannot be checked, as there is no DNA. In germline, CDR1 is LNHNV, CDR2 YYDKDF (reference sequence). This CDR3 has 16 residues. The CDR3 protein is CATSTSSYSGANVLTF.

The chain combines TRBV11-3 with TRBJ2-2; the TCRdb D gene call, TRBD1, has no DNA to confirm it. The CDR3 length is 16 residues. CDR1 is SGHNT, CDR2 YENEEA, per germline. CDR3 sequence: CASSRRDRGSTGELFF.

This chain uses TRBV12-3 or TRBV12-4 with TRBJ2-7; the TRBD1 assignment by TCRdb is unverifiable without DNA. The CDR3 sequence is 13 residues long. The CDR3 protein is CASSLGQGLEQYF.

V gene TRBV20-1 combines with J gene TRBJ2-3; without DNA, the TCRdb call of TRBD1 cannot be checked. In germline, CDR1 is DFQATT, CDR2 SNEGSKA (reference sequence). CDR3 length equals 16 residues. CDR3 in amino acids: CSAEPGHLTRSDTQYF.

The V and J genes are TRBV7-9 and TRBJ2-5; TCRdb gives TRBD1 as the D gene, but with no DNA this cannot be confirmed. This CDR3 comprises 17 residues. CDR1 is SEHNR, CDR2 FQNEAQ, per germline (reference sequence). The CDR3 protein is CASSLIPGDRPQETQYF. Full variable domain (remainder filled in from reference TRBV7-9 and TRBJ2-5): DTGVSQNPRHKITKRGQNVTFRCDPISEHNRLYWYRQTLGQGPEFLTYFQNEAQLEKSRLLSDRFSAERPKGSFSTLEIQRTEQGDSAMYLCASSLIPGDRPQETQYFGPGTRLLVL.

This chain links TRBV7-8 with TRBJ2-2; as DNA is missing, the TRBD1 call by TCRdb cannot be tested. The CDR3 covers 16 residues. Germline CDR1 reads SGHVS; CDR2 reads FQNEAQ. The CDR3 protein is CASSLGGGLNTGELFF. Full variable domain (remainder filled in from reference TRBV7-8 and TRBJ2-2): GAGVSQSPRYKVAKRGQDVALRCDPISGHVSLFWYQQALGQGPEFLTYFQNEAQLDKSGLPSDRFFAERPEGSVSTLKIQRTQQEDSAVYLCASSLGGGLNTGELFFGEGSRLTVL.

The chain has TRBV29-1 and TRBJ2-7; TCRdb lists TRBD1, though no DNA is available to test this call. This CDR3 is built from 13 residues. Germline V lookup: CDR1 SQVTM, CDR2 ANQGSEA. CDR3 protein: CSVGPESSYQQYF.